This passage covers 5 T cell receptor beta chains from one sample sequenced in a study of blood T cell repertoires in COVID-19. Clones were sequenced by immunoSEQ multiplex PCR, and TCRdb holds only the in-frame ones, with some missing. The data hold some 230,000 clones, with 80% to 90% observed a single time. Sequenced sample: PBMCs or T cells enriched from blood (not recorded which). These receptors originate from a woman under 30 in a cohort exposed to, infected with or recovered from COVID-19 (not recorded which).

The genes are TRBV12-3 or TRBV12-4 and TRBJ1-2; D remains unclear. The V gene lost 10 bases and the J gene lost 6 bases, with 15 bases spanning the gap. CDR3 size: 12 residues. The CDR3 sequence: CATMGEIDGYTF. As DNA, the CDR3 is TGTGCCACCATGGGCGAGATCGATGGCTACACCTTC.

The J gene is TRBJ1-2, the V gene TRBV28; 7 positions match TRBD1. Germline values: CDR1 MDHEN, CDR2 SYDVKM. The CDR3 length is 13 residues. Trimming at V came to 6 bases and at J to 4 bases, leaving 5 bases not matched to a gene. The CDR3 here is CASSQNRGYGYTF. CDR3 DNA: TGTGCCAGCAGCCAAAACAGGGGCTATGGCTACACCTTC.

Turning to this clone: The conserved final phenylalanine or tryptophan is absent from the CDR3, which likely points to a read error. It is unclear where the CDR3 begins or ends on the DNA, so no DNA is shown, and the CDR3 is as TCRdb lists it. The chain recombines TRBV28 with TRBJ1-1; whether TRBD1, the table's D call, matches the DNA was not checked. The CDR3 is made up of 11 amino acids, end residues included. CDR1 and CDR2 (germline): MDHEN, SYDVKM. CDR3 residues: CASSSHTGTGA.

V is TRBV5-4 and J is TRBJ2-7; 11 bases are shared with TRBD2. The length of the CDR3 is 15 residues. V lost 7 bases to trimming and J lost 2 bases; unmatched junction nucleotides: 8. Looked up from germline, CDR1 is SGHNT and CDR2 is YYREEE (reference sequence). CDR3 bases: TGTGCCAGCGGCACCGGGACTAGCGGCCCCTACGAGCAGTACTTC. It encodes CASGTGTSGPYEQYF. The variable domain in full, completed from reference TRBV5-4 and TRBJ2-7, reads ETGVTQSPTHLIKTRGQQVTLRCSSQSGHNTVSWYQQALGQGPQFIFQYYREEENGRGNFPPRFSGLQFPNYSSELNVNALELDDSALYLCASGTGTSGPYEQYFGPGTRLTVT.

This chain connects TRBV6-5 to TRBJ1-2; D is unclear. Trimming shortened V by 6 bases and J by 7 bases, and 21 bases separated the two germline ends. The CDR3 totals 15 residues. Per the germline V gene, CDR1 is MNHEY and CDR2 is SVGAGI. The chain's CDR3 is CASRLLGPPSFGYTF. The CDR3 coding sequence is TGTGCCAGCAGACTCCTTGGGCCCCCCTCCTTTGGCTACACCTTC.